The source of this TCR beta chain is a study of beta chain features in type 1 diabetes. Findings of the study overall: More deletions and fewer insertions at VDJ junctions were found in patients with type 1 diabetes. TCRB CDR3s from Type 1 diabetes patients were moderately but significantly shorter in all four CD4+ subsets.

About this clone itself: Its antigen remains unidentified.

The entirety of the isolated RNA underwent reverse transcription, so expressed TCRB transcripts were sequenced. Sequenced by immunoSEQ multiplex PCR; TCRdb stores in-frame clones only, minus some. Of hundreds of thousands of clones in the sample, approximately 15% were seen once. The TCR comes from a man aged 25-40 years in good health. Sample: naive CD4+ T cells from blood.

The CDR3 nucleotides read TGTGCCAGCAGTGAAGCATCGGGTGGTGGCTACGAGCAGTACTTC. It codes for CASSEASGGGYEQYF. The chain links TRBV2 to TRBJ2-7, with D hard to call. The CDR3 runs 15 residues. V lost 0 bases and J 3 bases, leaving 12 bases between the germline ends. Germline V gives CDR1 SNHLY, CDR2 FYNNEI.